A single sample is the source of the 5 T cell receptor beta chains below, sequenced in a study of blood T cell repertoires in COVID-19. The repertoire was sequenced with immunoSEQ multiplex PCR; TCRdb's copy has only in-frame clones and lacks some. Among roughly 320,000 clones listed, under 90% were seen once. Sample: PBMCs or T cells enriched from blood (not recorded which). All receptors derive from a man aged 25-45 years who had recovered from COVID-19.

The V call is TRBV18, the J call TRBJ1-1; TRBD1 aligns across 7 bases. After removal of 10 bases from V and 0 bases from J, the junction contained 14 bases not matched to a gene. This CDR3 comprises 16 residues. The germline CDR1 and CDR2 sequences are KGHSH and LQKENI. In DNA form, the CDR3 reads TGTGCCACCGGGGAGCAGGGGGGCAGCATGAACACTGAAGCTTTCTTT. Its translation is CATGEQGGSMNTEAFF.

This chain links TRBV11-2 with TRBJ1-2; D gene ambiguous. This CDR3 is 15 amino acids long. Per germline, CDR1 SGHAT and CDR2 FQNNGV. The V and J ends lost 1 base and 4 bases respectively, with 13 bases between them. The CDR3 sequence is CASSLAPEASYGYTF. The CDR3 DNA is TGTGCCAGCAGCTTAGCCCCAGAGGCTAGCTATGGCTACACCTTC.

A single count supports this clone. The J gene is TRBJ2-5, the V gene TRBV30, with D possibly being TRBD2 (6 bases). CDR1 is GTSNPN and CDR2 is SVGIG in the germline V gene (reference sequence). The CDR3 runs to 15 residues. V lost 0 bases and J lost 7, with 18 bases in between. CDR3 protein: CAWSVLPGVRGTQYF. CDR3 DNA: TGTGCCTGGAGTGTCTTACCGGGGGTCCGCGGGACCCAGTACTTC.

The V gene is TRBV12-3 or TRBV12-4, the J gene TRBJ2-7, with D unresolved. Trimming took 0 bases from V and 5 from J, leaving 8 bases between them. The CDR3 covers 13 residues. This CDR3 reads CASSLALMNEQYF. The CDR3 coding sequence is TGTGCCAGCAGTTTAGCGCTAATGAACGAGCAGTACTTC.

The chain recombines TRBV28 with TRBJ1-5; D unresolved. Trimming stripped 3 bases from V and 1 base from J, with 10 bases between. CDR1 MDHEN and CDR2 SYDVKM come from the germline V gene. CDR3 length: 15 amino acids. The CDR3 here is CASSLQAGSNQPQHF. The CDR3 coding sequence is TGTGCCAGCAGTTTGCAGGCGGGAAGCAATCAGCCCCAGCATTTT.